The next 26 T cell receptor beta chains were all read from a single sample in a study of blood T cell repertoires in COVID-19. Clones were read by immunoSEQ multiplex PCR, and TCRdb kept only the in-frame ones, dropping some. Of some 270,000 clones in the sample, 65% to 85% were seen once. Sequenced input: PBMCs or T cells enriched from blood (not recorded which). The source is a man between 50 and 59 years old who had recovered from COVID-19.

This sequence joins TRBV11-2 and TRBJ2-5; TRBD2 aligns across 10 bases. The germline gives CDR1 SGHAT, CDR2 FQNNGV. The J segment lost 4 bases and the V segment lost 5 bases, leaving 16 bases of the junction unmatched. This CDR3 has 18 residues. The CDR3 region has the DNA TGTGCCAGCAGCCTTGGGGCTAGCGGGGGCGGTTATATAGAGACCCAGTACTTC. Residues: CASSLGASGGGYIETQYF.

The chain carries TRBV4-2 and TRBJ2-7; 11 bases line up with TRBD2. The CDR3 is 18 residues long. Germline CDR1 LGHNA, CDR2 YNFKEQ. V dropped 0 bases and J dropped 0; count of bases not matched to a gene: 7. The CDR3 loop reads CASSQDAGTSGHSYEQYF. The CDR3 nucleotides read TGTGCCAGCAGCCAAGACGCCGGGACTAGCGGCCACTCCTACGAGCAGTACTTC.

The chain recombines TRBV5-1 with TRBJ1-2, with 8 nucleotides matching TRBD1. Germline V lookup: CDR1 SGHRS, CDR2 YFSETQ. The CDR3 is made up of 16 amino acids. V shed 0 bases and J 5 bases; nucleotides not matched to a gene: 9. Written as DNA, the CDR3 is TGCGCCAGCAGCTTGGAGTCAGGGGGCGGACTATATGGCTACACCTTC. Amino acid sequence: CASSLESGGGLYGYTF.

The chain links TRBV11-2 to TRBJ1-4; 7 nucleotides match TRBD1. In germline, CDR1 is SGHAT, CDR2 FQNNGV. J was trimmed by 4 bases and V by 5 bases; bases with no gene match: 7. There are 15 residues in the CDR3. CDR3 loop: CASSGRDSLNEKLFF. Here the CDR3 DNA reads TGTGCCAGCAGCGGGCGGGACAGCCTTAATGAAAAACTGTTTTTT. The full variable domain, its missing parts supplied by reference TRBV11-2 and TRBJ1-4, is EAGVAQSPRYKIIEKRQSVAFWCNPISGHATLYWYQQILGQGPKLLIQFQNNGVVDDSQLPKDRFSAERLKGVDSTLKIQPAKLEDSAVYLCASSGRDSLNEKLFFGSGTQLSVL.

This chain uses TRBV7-9 with TRBJ2-7; no firm D call. V was pared by 2 bases and J by 6 bases, with 11 bases between. The CDR3 is 13 residues long. From germline, CDR1 is SEHNR and CDR2 FQNEAQ (reference sequence). The CDR3 sequence: CASSLRSPSEQYF. DNA of the CDR3: TGTGCCAGCAGCTTAAGGAGTCCTTCCGAGCAGTACTTC.

CDR3 in DNA: TGTGCCAGCAGTTCCCCCCCCGGGACAGGCTCCTACAATGAGCAGTTCTTC. Encoded protein: CASSSPPGTGSYNEQFF. The gene calls are TRBV7-9 and TRBJ2-1; 8 bases map to TRBD1. The germline V gene has CDR1 SEHNR and CDR2 FQNEAQ (reference sequence). CDR3 length: 17 residues. The V gene end was trimmed by 6 bases and the J gene end by 0 bases; junction bases not matched to a gene: 10.

The rearrangement links TRBV5-6 to TRBJ2-4; 7 bases fit TRBD2. J lost 0 bases, V lost 4 bases, and 16 bases had no gene match. CDR3 length: 19 residues. Germline CDR1 reads SGHDT; CDR2 reads YYEEEE. DNA for the CDR3: TGTGCCAGCAGCCCCCTCAGCGGGGCTACTTTTTTAGCCAAAAACATTCAGTACTTC. Amino acid sequence: CASSPLSGATFLAKNIQYF.

The CDR3, as DNA: TGTGCCAGCAGCCAAGTGAGGGGGCACACTGAAGCTTTCTTT. As protein: CASSQVRGHTEAFF. The rearrangement joins TRBV3-1 (or the pseudogene TRBV3-2) to TRBJ1-1; 7 nucleotides match TRBD1. This CDR3 comprises 14 residues. J was trimmed by 3 bases and V by 1 base; bases with no gene match: 2. CDR1 and CDR2 from the germline V gene are LGHDT and YNNKEL (reference sequence).

The chain is built from TRBV27 and TRBJ2-3; D unclear. V lost 4 bases and J lost 2, with 4 bases in between. This CDR3 contains 12 residues. Germline CDR1 is MNHEY and CDR2 is SMNVEV (reference sequence). This chain's CDR3 is CASSSNTDTQYF. The CDR3 bases are TGTGCCAGCAGTTCCAACACAGATACGCAGTATTTT.

V is TRBV11-2 and J is TRBJ2-1, with TRBD2 matching over 8 bases. Trimming at V came to 2 bases and at J to 7 bases, leaving 4 bases not matched to a gene. Germline lookup yields CDR1 SGHAT and CDR2 FQNNGV. The CDR3 totals 14 residues. The CDR3 DNA is TGTGCCAGCAGCTTATCCACTAGCGGAAATGAGCAGTTCTTC. Its translation is CASSLSTSGNEQFF.

The chain employs TRBV2 and TRBJ2-5, with TRBD2 identical over 9 bases. The J segment lost 4 bases and the V segment lost 5 bases, leaving 8 bases of the junction unmatched. This CDR3 contains 15 residues. Germline values: CDR1 SNHLY, CDR2 FYNNEI. This CDR3 reads CASSSRTSAAETQYF. The CDR3 DNA reads as TGTGCCAGCAGTTCCCGGACTAGCGCAGCAGAGACCCAGTACTTC. Complete variable domain (other parts from reference TRBV2 and TRBJ2-5): EPEVTQTPSHQVTQMGQEVILRCVPISNHLYFYWYRQILGQKVEFLVSFYNNEISEKSEIFDDQFSVERPDGSNFTLKIRSTKLEDSAMYFCASSSRTSAAETQYFGPGTRLLVL.

The V gene is TRBV23-1, the J gene TRBJ1-5; D gene unclear. TRBV23-1 is labeled an ORF, and its function is uncertain. Trimming took 1 base from V and 3 from J, leaving 10 bases between them. The CDR3 sequence is 15 residues long. The CDR3 sequence is CASSQLSPPNQPQHF. In DNA form, the CDR3 reads TGCGCCAGCAGTCAATTAAGCCCTCCCAATCAGCCCCAGCATTTT.

For the CDR3, the DNA is TGTGCCAGCAGCGGGGGGACGAACACTGAAGCTTTCTTT. Amino acid sequence: CASSGGTNTEAFF. J is TRBJ1-1 and V is TRBV5-8; TRBD1 might be the D (5 bases). Deletions cut 4 bases from V and 1 base from J, with 8 bases between. This CDR3 region has 13 residues. The germline CDR1 and CDR2 sequences are SGHTS and YDEGEE.

A remark on this clone: The junction does not match germline at one end; this may be a read error. V gene TRBV5-1 combines with J gene TRBJ2-4; 8 bases fit TRBD1. The germline V gene has CDR1 SGHRS and CDR2 YFSETQ. The CDR3 is made up of 12 amino acids. The CDR3 loop reads CASSLGDRSYDF. The CDR3 DNA reads as TGCGCCAGCAGCTTGGGGGACAGGTCTTACGACTTC.

The chain combines TRBV10-3 with TRBJ1-2; TRBD1 matches 10 bases. Germline loops: CDR1 ENHRY, CDR2 SYGVKD. Germline trimming cut 2 bases from V and 4 bases from J; bases unmatched to any gene: 4. This CDR3 is built from 15 residues. CDR3 DNA sequence: TGTGCCATCAGTGAGACGGACAGGGGGGGCTATGGCTACACCTTC. Translating it yields CAISETDRGGYGYTF.

The chain combines TRBV12-5 with TRBJ2-2, with D tentatively TRBD1 (6 bases). The length of the CDR3 is 15 residues. Germline CDR1 and CDR2: LGHNT and FRNRAP. With 0 bases removed from V and 4 bases from J, the gap between germline ends came to 9 bases. The CDR3, as DNA: TGTGCTAGTGGTTTGGTGACAGGAGTCACCGGGGAGCTGTTTTTT. Protein product: CASGLVTGVTGELFF. The full variable domain, rest sourced from reference TRBV12-5 and TRBJ2-2, is DARVTQTPRHKVTEMGQEVTMRCQPILGHNTVFWYRQTMMQGLELLAYFRNRAPLDDSGMPKDRFSAEMPDATLATLKIQPSEPRDSAVYFCASGLVTGVTGELFFGEGSRLTVL.

This clone occurred once. The chain employs TRBV6-2 or TRBV6-3 and TRBJ2-2; 7 positions agree with TRBD2. The junction had 11 bases not matched to a gene; V was cut back by 6 bases and J by 7 bases. CDR3 size: 15 residues. CDR1 is MNHEY and CDR2 is SVGEGT in the germline V gene. CDR3 region: CASSSGTTVGGELFF. In nucleotides, the CDR3 is TGTGCCAGCAGCTCCGGGACTACCGTGGGCGGGGAGCTGTTTTTT.

The chain carries TRBV5-1 and TRBJ1-2, with 7 nucleotides matching TRBD1. The CDR3 runs to 15 residues. Trimming cost V 0 bases and J 7 bases; bases outside gene matches: 9. Germline V gene lookup returns CDR1 SGHRS and CDR2 YFSETQ. CDR3 coding DNA: TGCGCCAGCAGCTTGGTGGACAGGAGAGGAGTTGGCTACACCTTC. Translated: CASSLVDRRGVGYTF.

The genes are TRBV7-9 and TRBJ1-1; a possible D gene is TRBD1 (6 bases). Germline loops: CDR1 SEHNR, CDR2 FQNEAQ (reference sequence). V was clipped by 3 bases and J by 4 bases, with 15 bases between them. The CDR3 contains 15 residues. The CDR3 DNA reads as TGTGCCAGCAGCTTGGTACAGGGCGGTGGCACTGAAGCTTTCTTT. Translation gives CASSLVQGGGTEAFF.

This clone was counted many times. The CDR3 loop reads CASIRTRGSNQPQHF. The CDR3 nucleotides read TGTGCCAGCATAAGGACGCGAGGGAGCAATCAGCCCCAGCATTTT. The gene calls are TRBV6-5 and TRBJ1-5; D uncertain. V was trimmed by 7 bases and J by 1 base, leaving 14 bases between them. The V gene's germline CDR1 is MNHEY and CDR2 SVGAGI. This CDR3 spans 15 amino acids.

The J gene is TRBJ1-4, the V gene TRBV5-5; the match to TRBD1 covers 10 bases. CDR1 is SGHKS, CDR2 YYEKEE, per germline (reference sequence). V trimming: 1 base; J trimming: 7 bases; junction bases outside the gene matches: 4. CDR3 size: 15 residues. The CDR3 loop is CASSLRQGAVEKLFF. DNA of the CDR3: TGTGCCAGCAGCTTGCGACAGGGGGCCGTTGAAAAACTGTTTTTT.

V gene TRBV19 combines with J gene TRBJ2-2; TRBD1 might be the D (5 bases). Germline assignment: CDR1 LNHDA and CDR2 SQIVND (reference sequence). The CDR3 sequence is 15 residues long. Trimming cost V 5 bases and J 1 base, with 11 bases left between them. CDR3 DNA: TGTGCCAGTAGTCAAGGGGTCCGGAACACCGGGGAGCTGTTTTTT. This gives the protein CASSQGVRNTGELFF.

This chain joins TRBV7-9 and TRBJ2-7; D possibly corresponds to TRBD1 (5 bases). Trimming pared 1 base from V and 2 bases from J, leaving 12 bases between. The V gene's germline CDR1 is SEHNR and CDR2 FQNEAQ (reference sequence). The CDR3 extends over 15 amino acids. CDR3 residues: CASSLVDSRTYEQYF. The CDR3 DNA reads as TGTGCCAGCAGCTTAGTTGACAGTAGAACCTACGAGCAGTACTTC.

The V gene is TRBV2, the J gene TRBJ1-1, with D perhaps TRBD1 (5 bases). Germline V CDR1 and CDR2: SNHLY, FYNNEI. V lost 6 bases and J 5 bases, leaving 10 bases between the germline ends. The CDR3 has 12 residues. CDR3 in amino acids: CASSVTVTEAFF. The CDR3 DNA sequence: TGTGCCAGCAGCGTGACAGTTACTGAAGCTTTCTTT. The variable domain in full, completed from reference TRBV2 and TRBJ1-1, reads EPEVTQTPSHQVTQMGQEVILRCVPISNHLYFYWYRQILGQKVEFLVSFYNNEISEKSEIFDDQFSVERPDGSNFTLKIRSTKLEDSAMYFCASSVTVTEAFFGQGTRLTVV.

V and J are TRBV28 and TRBJ2-3, with 9 bases lining up with TRBD1. The CDR3 is 16 residues long. The germline gives CDR1 MDHEN, CDR2 SYDVKM. The V gene end was trimmed by 4 bases and the J gene end by 5 bases; junction bases not matched to a gene: 10. CDR3 sequence: CASSWLKTGGEDTQYF. CDR3 in DNA: TGTGCCAGCAGTTGGCTAAAAACAGGGGGCGAAGATACGCAGTATTTT.

The CDR3 loop is CASSLSVFGRGATDTQYF. CDR3 nucleotides: TGTGCCAGCAGCTTGAGTGTCTTTGGCAGGGGGGCGACAGATACGCAGTATTTT. The V gene is TRBV5-8, the J gene TRBJ2-3; TRBD1 might be the D (7 bases). The CDR3 has 18 amino acids. CDR1 SGHTS and CDR2 YDEGEE come from the germline V gene. The V and J ends lost 1 base and 3 bases respectively, with 21 bases between them. Using reference TRBV5-8 and TRBJ2-3 for the parts outside the CDR3, the full variable domain is EAGVTQSPTHLIKTRGQQATLRCSPISGHTSVYWYQQALGLGLQFLLWYDEGEERNRGNFPPRFSGRQFPNYSSELNVNALELEDSALYLCASSLSVFGRGATDTQYFGPGTRLTVL.